The clone carrying this T cell receptor beta chain was seen a few times. Its cognate antigen is unknown. Between the trimmed V and J ends, which lost 3 bases and 6 bases, there was a span of 11 bases. This CDR3 has 13 amino acids. Per germline, CDR1 MNHEY and CDR2 SVGEGT. These data belong to a study of response to subunit inactivated influenza vaccine. TCRdb called the RT-PCR reads again in MiXCR, with one record for every CDR3 protein. The sample has approximately 520,000 distinct CDR3 sequences, over 25% seen once; the top ten hold approximately 1.9%. Study-level results: A suggestion made by the authors is that each seasonal influenza vaccination recruits few new T cells.

The clonotype comes from a man in his fifties who received an inactivated influenza vaccine. The J gene is TRBJ1-2, the V gene TRBV6-2 or TRBV6-3, with no clear D. This specimen was CD4+ T cells sorted from PBMCs, taken around 5 days after vaccination. In nucleotides, the CDR3 is TGTGCCAGCAGTTATGGGAGAGGCCATGGCTACACCTTC. It encodes CASSYGRGHGYTF.